This note documents a single TCR beta chain sequence. Its antigen remains unidentified. This sample was included in a study of T-cell reconstitution after alpha-beta-depleted transplantation in children. V lost 5 bases, J lost 3 bases, and 11 bases lay in between. CDR3 length equals 14 residues. Germline CDR1 and CDR2: SGHAT and FQNNGV. Unique molecular identifiers featured in how the TCRbeta library was prepared. MiXCR, applied by TCRdb to the PCR reads, yields one record per CDR3 protein. Here the sample spans about 98,000 distinct CDR3 sequences, around 7% being singletons. General study results and limits: Reportedly, roughly two months post-transplant, alpha-beta T cells arose from several hundred expanded graft clones. Some patients' high day-60 TCRbeta diversity was traced to surviving recipient T cells and thymic progenitors. Counts and diversity of T cells one year after transplant came mostly from newly produced T cells.

The chain couples TRBV11-2 to TRBJ2-1; a possible D gene is TRBD2 (7 bases). The sequence was obtained from a boy under 10 years old with acute lymphoblastic leukemia, due to receive a stem cell transplant. The specimen comprised PBMCs, sampled before TCRalphabeta/CD19-depleted stem cell transplant. The CDR3 loop is CASSEGGDYNEQFF. In nucleotides, the CDR3 is TGTGCCAGCAGCGAAGGGGGGGACTACAATGAGCAGTTCTTC.